This TCR beta chain was identified in a study of T cell responses to AZD1222 COVID-19 vaccine. Germline V gene sequence: CDR1 SGDLS, CDR2 YYNGEE. The CDR3 sequence is 15 residues long. The V and J ends lost 4 bases and 5 bases respectively, with 16 bases between them. Assay: immunoSEQ multiplex PCR; the TCRdb copy retains only in-frame clones and omits some. Among some 74,000 clones, roughly nine tenths were seen once, and the ten largest hold roughly 1.4%. Concerning this clone: Antigen unknown.

The study, taken as a whole, reports: Most donors were white British, females outnumbered males, and clonal diversity was possibly underestimated. Reports indicate that nearly half of spike-specific TCRs are directed at unmutated variant regions.

Here the sequenced sample was peripheral blood, taken 28 days after the second AZD1222 dose. The source of this sequence is an adult who received the AZD1222 COVID-19 vaccine. The rearrangement uses TRBV9 and TRBJ1-5, with D maybe TRBD1 (6 bases). CDR3 loop: CASSLQGSEDQPQHF. The CDR3 DNA is TGTGCCAGCAGCCTCCAGGGGTCGGAGGATCAGCCCCAGCATTTT.